This T cell receptor beta chain was identified during a study of T cell responses to AZD1222 COVID-19 vaccine. About this clone: As yet, its antigen is unknown.

Overall study findings and caveats: Spike-specific TCRs gained breadth and depth after people received two AZD1222 doses. Per reports, nearly half of all spike-specific TCRs target regions that are unmutated in variants.

Sequenced by immunoSEQ multiplex PCR; TCRdb stores in-frame clones only, minus some. The table has around 90,000 clones, 65% to 90% seen once. The CDR3 loop spans 17 amino acids. Germline V CDR1 and CDR2: SGHTA, FQGNSA. The V end lost 5 bases, the J end lost 0 bases, and 16 bases lay between the germline ends. The chain joins TRBV7-2 to TRBJ2-2; possibly TRBD1 for D (6 bases). This sample comprised peripheral blood, obtained on day 0 of AZD1222 vaccination. The sequence derives from an adult in good health. The CDR3 is CASSPNPGASNTGELFF. The CDR3 DNA is TGTGCCAGCAGCCCCAACCCAGGGGCTTCGAACACCGGGGAGCTGTTTTTT.